This T cell receptor (beta chain) was retrieved from a study of CD8+ T cells in alopecia areata. Overall study findings and caveats: Alphabeta T cells residing in normal skin are also sequenced in scalp samples. Lesional scalp, especially alopecia totalis/universalis, showed higher clonality than normal scalp.

Cell sorting was applied to PBMCs, and CD4+ and CD8+ T cells were collected. Following extraction, RNA underwent reverse transcription to cDNA, which served as the sequencing template. Clones were sequenced by immunoSEQ multiplex PCR, and TCRdb holds only the in-frame ones, with some missing. The sample has 200,000 or so clones; roughly 50% are singletons. Only a few counts were recorded for this clone. Its antigen remains unknown. The sequencing sample was made of CD8+ T cells sorted from blood. The sequence derives from a human donor in good health.

DNA for the CDR3: TGTGCCAGCTCACCGGACAAAGCTGGGGGGTATGGCTACACCTTC. It translates to CASSPDKAGGYGYTF. The chain links TRBV18 to TRBJ1-2; D is possibly TRBD1 (5 bases). CDR3 size: 15 residues. CDR1 KGHSH and CDR2 LQKENI come from the germline V gene. The germline V and J ends were trimmed by 3 bases and 5 bases, with 16 bases remaining between them.